This T cell receptor beta chain was retrieved from a study of OX40 agonist ivuxolimab in advanced cancers. Sampling times: baseline, cycle 4 day 1, cycle 7 day 1. The CDR3 runs 12 residues. Germline assignment: CDR1 SGHAT and CDR2 FQNNGV. The V end lost 1 base, the J end lost 10 bases, and 10 bases lay between the germline ends. The table came from immunoSEQ multiplex PCR; TCRdb's copy has only in-frame clones and leaves some out. The sample has about 79,000 clones; 70% to 85% are singletons. Specimen: CD4+ or CD8+ T cells sorted from blood, collected in a trial of the OX40 agonist ivuxolimab. This TCR derives from an adult with an advanced solid tumor such as melanoma, head and neck, liver or kidney cancer. The chain combines TRBV11-2 with TRBJ2-5; TRBD2 is a possible D gene (5 bases). The CDR3 loop is CASSLGLAGQYF. CDR3 DNA sequence: TGTGCCAGCAGCTTAGGTCTAGCTGGCCAGTACTTC. The complete variable domain, with remaining parts taken from reference TRBV11-2 and TRBJ2-5, reads EAGVAQSPRYKIIEKRQSVAFWCNPISGHATLYWYQQILGQGPKLLIQFQNNGVVDDSQLPKDRFSAERLKGVDSTLKIQPAKLEDSAVYLCASSLGLAGQYFGPGTRLLVL.